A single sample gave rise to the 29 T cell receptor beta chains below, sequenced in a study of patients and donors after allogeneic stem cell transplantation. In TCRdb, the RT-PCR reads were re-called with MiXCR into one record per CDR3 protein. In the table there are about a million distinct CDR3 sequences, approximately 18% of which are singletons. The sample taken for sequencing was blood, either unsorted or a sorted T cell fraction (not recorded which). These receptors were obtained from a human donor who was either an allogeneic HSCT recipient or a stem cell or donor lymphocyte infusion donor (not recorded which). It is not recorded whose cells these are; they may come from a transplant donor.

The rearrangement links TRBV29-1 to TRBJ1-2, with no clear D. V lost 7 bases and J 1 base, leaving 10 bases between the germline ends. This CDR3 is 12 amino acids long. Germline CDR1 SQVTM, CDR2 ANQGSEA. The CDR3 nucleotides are TGCAGCGGGGTCGAAGGTAACTATGGCTACACCTTC. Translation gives CSGVEGNYGYTF.

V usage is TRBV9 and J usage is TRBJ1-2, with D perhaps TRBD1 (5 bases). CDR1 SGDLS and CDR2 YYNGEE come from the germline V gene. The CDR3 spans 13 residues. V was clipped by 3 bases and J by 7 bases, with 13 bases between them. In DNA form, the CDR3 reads TGTGCCAGCAGCGCGACAGAGGCCTCTGGCTACACCTTC. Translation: CASSATEASGYTF.

CDR3: CASSQGWDPQHF. As DNA, the CDR3 is TGTGCCAGCAGCCAAGGGTGGGATCCCCAGCATTTT. This chain joins TRBV3-1 and TRBJ1-5; D gene unclear. CDR3 length: 12 residues. Trimming shortened V by 1 base and J by 10 bases, and 8 bases separated the two germline ends. Germline V lookup: CDR1 LGHDT, CDR2 YNNKEL (reference sequence).

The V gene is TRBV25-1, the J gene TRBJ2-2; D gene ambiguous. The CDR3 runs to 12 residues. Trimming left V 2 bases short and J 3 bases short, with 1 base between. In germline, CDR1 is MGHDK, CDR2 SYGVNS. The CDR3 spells CASSEDTGELFF. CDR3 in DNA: TGTGCCAGCAGTGAAGACACCGGGGAGCTGTTTTTT. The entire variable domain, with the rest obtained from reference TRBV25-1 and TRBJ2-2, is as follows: EADIYQTPRYLVIGTGKKITLECSQTMGHDKMYWYQQDPGMELHLIHYSYGVNSTEKGDLSSESTVSRIRTEHFPLTLESARPSHTSQYLCASSEDTGELFFGEGSRLTVL.

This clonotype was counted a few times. The CDR3 DNA follows: TGTGCCAGCAGAGGTGGTGGGAGAAATCAGCCCCAGCATTTT. Translating it yields CASRGGGRNQPQHF. This rearrangement joins TRBV6-2 or TRBV6-3 to TRBJ1-5; D is uncertain. CDR3 size: 14 residues. Germline-derived CDR1 and CDR2 are MNHEY and SVGEGT. The V gene lost 6 bases and the J gene lost 4 bases, with 13 bases spanning the gap.

In DNA, the CDR3 is TGCGCCAGCAGCCAACCGACTAGCGGGGAGTTCAATGAGCAGTTCTTC. The encoded protein is CASSQPTSGEFNEQFF. The rearrangement links TRBV4-1 to TRBJ2-1; the match to TRBD2 covers 11 bases. Per the germline V gene, CDR1 is MGHRA and CDR2 is YSYEKL. The V gene end was trimmed by 2 bases and the J gene end by 6 bases; junction bases not matched to a gene: 6. This CDR3 has 16 amino acids.

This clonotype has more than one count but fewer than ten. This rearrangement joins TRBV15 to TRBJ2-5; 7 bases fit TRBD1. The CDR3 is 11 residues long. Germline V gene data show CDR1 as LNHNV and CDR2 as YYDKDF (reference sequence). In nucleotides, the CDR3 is TGTGCTACAGGGGTACAAGAGACCCAGTACTTC. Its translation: CATGVQETQYF. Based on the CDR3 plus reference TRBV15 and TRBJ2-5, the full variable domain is DAMVIQNPRYQVTQFGKPVTLSCSQTLNHNVMYWYQQKSSQAPKLLFHYYDKDFNNEADTPDNFQSRRPNTSFCFLDIRSPGLGDTAMYLCATGVQETQYFGPGTRLLVL.

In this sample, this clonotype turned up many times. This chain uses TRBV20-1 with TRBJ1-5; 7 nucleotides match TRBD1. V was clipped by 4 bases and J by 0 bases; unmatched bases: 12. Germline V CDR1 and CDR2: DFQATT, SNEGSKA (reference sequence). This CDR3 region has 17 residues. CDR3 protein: CSATGGGGTYSNQPQHF. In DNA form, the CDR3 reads TGCAGTGCTACAGGGGGTGGCGGGACTTATAGCAATCAGCCCCAGCATTTT.

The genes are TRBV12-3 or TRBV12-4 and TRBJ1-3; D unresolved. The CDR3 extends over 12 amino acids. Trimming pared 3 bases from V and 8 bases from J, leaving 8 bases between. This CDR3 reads CASSLEIDTIYF. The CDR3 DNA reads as TGTGCCAGCAGTTTGGAAATCGACACCATATATTTT.

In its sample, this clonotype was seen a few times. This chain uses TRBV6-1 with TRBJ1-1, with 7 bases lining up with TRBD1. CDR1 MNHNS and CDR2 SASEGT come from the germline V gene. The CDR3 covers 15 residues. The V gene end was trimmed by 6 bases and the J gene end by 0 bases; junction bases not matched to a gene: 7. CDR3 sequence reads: CASRRLTGMNTEAFF. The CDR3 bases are TGTGCCAGCAGACGCTTGACAGGGATGAACACTGAAGCTTTCTTT.

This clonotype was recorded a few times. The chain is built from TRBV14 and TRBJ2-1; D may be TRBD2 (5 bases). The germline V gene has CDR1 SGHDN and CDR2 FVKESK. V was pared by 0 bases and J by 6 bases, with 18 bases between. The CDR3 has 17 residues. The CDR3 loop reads CASSQDRIASLTNEQFF. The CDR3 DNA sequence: TGTGCCAGCAGCCAAGATCGGATAGCGAGTCTGACCAATGAGCAGTTCTTC.

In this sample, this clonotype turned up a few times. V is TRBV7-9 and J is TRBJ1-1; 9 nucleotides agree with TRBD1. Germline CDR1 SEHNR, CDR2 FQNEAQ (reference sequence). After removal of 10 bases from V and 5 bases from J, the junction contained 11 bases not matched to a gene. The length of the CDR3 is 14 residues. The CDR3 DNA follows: TGTGCCATCGATCCGGGACAGGGTCCGACTGAAGCTTTCTTT. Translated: CAIDPGQGPTEAFF.

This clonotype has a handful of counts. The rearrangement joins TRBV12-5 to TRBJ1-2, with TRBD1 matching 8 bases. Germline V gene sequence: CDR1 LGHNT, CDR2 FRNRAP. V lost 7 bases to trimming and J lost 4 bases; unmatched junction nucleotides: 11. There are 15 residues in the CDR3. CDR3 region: CASDFPTGASYGYTF. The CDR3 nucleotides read TGTGCTAGTGACTTCCCGACAGGGGCGTCCTATGGCTACACCTTC.

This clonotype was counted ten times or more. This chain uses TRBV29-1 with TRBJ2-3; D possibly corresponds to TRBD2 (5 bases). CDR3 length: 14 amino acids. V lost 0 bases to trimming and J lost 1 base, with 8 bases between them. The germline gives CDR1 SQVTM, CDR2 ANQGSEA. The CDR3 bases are TGCAGCGTTGAAGAGGTTAGCGGCACAGATACGCAGTATTTT. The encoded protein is CSVEEVSGTDTQYF.

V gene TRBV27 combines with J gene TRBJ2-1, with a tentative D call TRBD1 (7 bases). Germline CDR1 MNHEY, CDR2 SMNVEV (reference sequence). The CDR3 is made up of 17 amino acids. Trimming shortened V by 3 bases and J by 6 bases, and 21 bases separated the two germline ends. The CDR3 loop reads CASSFLDRQGGLNEQFF. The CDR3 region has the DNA TGTGCCAGCAGTTTCCTCGACAGGCAGGGGGGACTCAATGAGCAGTTCTTC.

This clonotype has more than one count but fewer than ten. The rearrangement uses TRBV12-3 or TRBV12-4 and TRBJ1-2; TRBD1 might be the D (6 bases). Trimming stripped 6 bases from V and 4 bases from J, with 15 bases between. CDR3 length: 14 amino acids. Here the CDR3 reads CASSLRQAGYGYTF. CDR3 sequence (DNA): TGTGCCAGCAGCCTCAGACAGGCCGGCTATGGCTACACCTTC.

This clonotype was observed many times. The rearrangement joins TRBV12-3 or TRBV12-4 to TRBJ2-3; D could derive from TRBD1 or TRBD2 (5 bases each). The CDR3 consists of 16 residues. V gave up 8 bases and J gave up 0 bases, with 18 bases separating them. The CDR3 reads CASSNSGTPSTDTQYF. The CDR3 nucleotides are TGTGCCAGCTCAAACTCTGGGACCCCCAGCACAGATACGCAGTATTTT.

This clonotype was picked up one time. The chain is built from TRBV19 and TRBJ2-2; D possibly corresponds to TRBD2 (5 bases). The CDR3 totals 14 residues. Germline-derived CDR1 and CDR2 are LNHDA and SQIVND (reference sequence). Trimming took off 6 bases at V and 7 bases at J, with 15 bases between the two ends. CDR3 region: CASSPTTGIGELFF. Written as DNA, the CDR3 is TGTGCCAGTAGCCCTACGACGGGAATCGGGGAGCTGTTTTTT.

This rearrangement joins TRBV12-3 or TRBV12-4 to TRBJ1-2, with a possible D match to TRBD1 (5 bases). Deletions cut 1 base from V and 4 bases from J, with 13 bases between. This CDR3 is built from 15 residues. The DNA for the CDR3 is TGTGCCAGCAGTTTAGAAGGGGCGGTATTCTATGGCTACACCTTC. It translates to CASSLEGAVFYGYTF.

CDR3 sequence reads: CASSEAGTSNQPQHF. The CDR3, as DNA: TGTGCCAGCAGTGAAGCGGGCACTAGCAATCAGCCCCAGCATTTT. The chain carries TRBV6-1 and TRBJ1-5; D not resolved. The CDR3 is made up of 15 amino acids. V was cut by 0 bases and J by 0 bases, with 6 bases left in between. Germline CDR1 MNHNS, CDR2 SASEGT.

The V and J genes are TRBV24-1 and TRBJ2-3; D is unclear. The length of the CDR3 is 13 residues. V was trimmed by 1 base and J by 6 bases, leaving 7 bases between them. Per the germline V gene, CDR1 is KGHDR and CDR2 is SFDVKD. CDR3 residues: CATSDFGWDTQYF. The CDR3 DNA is TGTGCCACCAGTGATTTTGGGTGGGATACGCAGTATTTT.

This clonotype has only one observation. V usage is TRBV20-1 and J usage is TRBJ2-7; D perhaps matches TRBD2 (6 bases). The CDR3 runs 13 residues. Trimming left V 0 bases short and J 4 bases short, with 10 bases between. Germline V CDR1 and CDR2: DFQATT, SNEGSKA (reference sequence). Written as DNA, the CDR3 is TGCAGTGCTAGAGATAAGGCGGGGTACGAGCAGTACTTC. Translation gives CSARDKAGYEQYF.

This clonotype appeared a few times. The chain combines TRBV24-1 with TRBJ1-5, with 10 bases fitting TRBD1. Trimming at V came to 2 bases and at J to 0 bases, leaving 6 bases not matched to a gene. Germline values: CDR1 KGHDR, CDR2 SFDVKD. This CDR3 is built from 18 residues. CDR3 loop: CATSDSTGGLYSNQPQHF. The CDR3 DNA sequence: TGTGCCACCAGTGATTCGACAGGGGGCCTCTATAGCAATCAGCCCCAGCATTTT.

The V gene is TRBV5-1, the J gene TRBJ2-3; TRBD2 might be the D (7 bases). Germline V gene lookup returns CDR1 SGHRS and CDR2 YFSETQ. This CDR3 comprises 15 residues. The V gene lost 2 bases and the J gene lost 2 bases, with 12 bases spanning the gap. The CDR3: CASSLKGGTTDTQYF. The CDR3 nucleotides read TGCGCCAGCAGCTTAAAGGGGGGGACCACAGATACGCAGTATTTT.

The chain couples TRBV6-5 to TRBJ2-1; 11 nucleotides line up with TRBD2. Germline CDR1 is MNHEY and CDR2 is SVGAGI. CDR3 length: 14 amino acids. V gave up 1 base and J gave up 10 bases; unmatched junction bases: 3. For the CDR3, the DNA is TGTGCCAGCAGTTACTGGTCTAGCGGGAGGGAGCAGTTCTTC. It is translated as CASSYWSSGREQFF.

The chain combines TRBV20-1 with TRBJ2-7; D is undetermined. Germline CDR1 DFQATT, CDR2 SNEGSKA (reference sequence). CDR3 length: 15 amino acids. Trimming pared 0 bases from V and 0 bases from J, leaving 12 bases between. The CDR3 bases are TGCAGTGCTAGAGATCTATACGGCCCCTCCTACGAGCAGTACTTC. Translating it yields CSARDLYGPSYEQYF.

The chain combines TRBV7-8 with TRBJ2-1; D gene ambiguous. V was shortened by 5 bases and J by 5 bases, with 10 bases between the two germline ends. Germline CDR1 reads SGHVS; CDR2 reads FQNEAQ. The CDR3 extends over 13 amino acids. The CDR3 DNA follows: TGTGCCAGCAGCCCCCGACGGAACAATGAGCAGTTCTTC. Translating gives CASSPRRNNEQFF.

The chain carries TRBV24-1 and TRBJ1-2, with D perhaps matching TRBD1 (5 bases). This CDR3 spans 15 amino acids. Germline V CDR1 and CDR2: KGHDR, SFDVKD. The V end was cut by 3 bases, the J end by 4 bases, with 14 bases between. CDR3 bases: TGTGCCACCAGTGATAGGGACGGGCTTCTCTATGGCTACACCTTC. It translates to CATSDRDGLLYGYTF.

As DNA, the CDR3 is TGCGCCAGCAGTTCCGGGACAGGGCCAGGAGGTTCACCCCTCCACTTT. It codes for CASSSGTGPGGSPLHF. The genes are TRBV5-1 and TRBJ1-6, with 9 bases fitting TRBD1. Germline trimming cut 5 bases from V and 9 bases from J; bases unmatched to any gene: 12. Germline CDR1 reads SGHRS; CDR2 reads YFSETQ. The CDR3 length is 16 residues.